Each of the 26 T cell receptor beta chains below was sequenced from the same sample in a study of CD8 T cells in ankylosing spondylitis. TCRdb redid the calling of the 5' RACE reads with MiXCR, one entry per CDR3 protein. The sample carries 200,000 to 300,000 distinct CDR3 sequences, over 7% recorded once. The sequenced material came from blood, either unsorted or a sorted T cell fraction (not recorded which). The receptors shown here come from a female donor with ankylosing spondylitis or in good health (not recorded which).

There are many counts of this clonotype. The chain employs TRBV20-1 and TRBJ1-2; D call uncertain. With 6 bases removed from V and 5 bases from J, the gap between germline ends came to 22 bases. From germline, CDR1 is DFQATT and CDR2 SNEGSKA (reference sequence). The CDR3 has 15 residues. CDR3 bases: TGCAGTGCCTGGTGGGAGTCGGTCGAAGGTTATGGCTACACCTTC. Its protein product is CSAWWESVEGYGYTF.

Comments on this clonotype: The junction shows a germline mismatch at one end, possibly a read error. The V call is TRBV10-3, the J call TRBJ2-3; TRBD2 aligns across 9 bases. CDR3 length: 15 residues. CDR1 is ENHRY, CDR2 SYGVKD, per germline. Here the CDR3 reads CTISAASGVTDTQYF. The CDR3 coding sequence is TGTACCATCAGTGCCGCTAGCGGGGTCACAGATACGCAGTATTTT.

This clonotype was seen at least ten times. This rearrangement joins TRBV25-1 to TRBJ1-4; D uncertain. This CDR3 has 15 residues. Germline CDR1 MGHDK, CDR2 SYGVNS. Trimming took off 1 base at V and 1 base at J, with 7 bases between the two ends. Here the CDR3 DNA reads TGTGCCAGCAGTGAATCCCGGGGAACTAATGAAAAACTGTTTTTT. Protein product: CASSESRGTNEKLFF.

The table lists this clonotype with many counts. V gene TRBV18 combines with J gene TRBJ2-1; D perhaps matches TRBD2 (5 bases). V was pared by 4 bases and J by 6 bases, with 22 bases between. CDR3 size: 17 residues. Looked up from germline, CDR1 is KGHSH and CDR2 is LQKENI. The CDR3 loop is CASSLTSGKLAGNEQFF. In nucleotides, the CDR3 is TGTGCCAGCTCACTCACTTCCGGGAAACTGGCCGGCAATGAGCAGTTCTTC. The full variable domain, rest sourced from reference TRBV18 and TRBJ2-1, is NAGVMQNPRHLVRRRGQEARLRCSPMKGHSHVYWYRQLPEEGLKFMVYLQKENIIDESGMPKERFSAEFPKEGPSILRIQQVVRGDSAAYFCASSLTSGKLAGNEQFFGPGTRLTVL.

The chain recombines TRBV7-9 with TRBJ2-3; no reliable D call. V gave up 2 bases and J gave up 0 bases, with 6 bases separating them. The germline V gene encodes CDR1 SEHNR and CDR2 FQNEAQ (reference sequence). The CDR3 totals 14 residues. As DNA, the CDR3 is TGTGCCAGCAGCTTATATGGGAGCACAGATACGCAGTATTTT. Protein sequence: CASSLYGSTDTQYF.

In this sample, this clonotype turned up many times. The chain is built from TRBV29-1 and TRBJ1-2, with TRBD1 as a possible D gene (5 bases). V lost 6 bases to trimming and J lost 11 bases, with 19 bases between them. Germline values: CDR1 SQVTM, CDR2 ANQGSEA. This CDR3 spans 12 amino acids. The CDR3: CSVEGPTRRYTF. CDR3 bases: TGCAGCGTGGAGGGACCGACTAGAAGATACACCTTC.

There are many counts of this clonotype. The rearrangement uses TRBV7-2 and TRBJ2-5; D is perhaps TRBD2 (7 bases). Germline CDR1 SGHTA, CDR2 FQGNSA. CDR3 length: 15 amino acids. V dropped 3 bases and J dropped 5 bases, with 16 bases sitting between them. The CDR3 is CASSLRGRATETQYF. CDR3 nucleotides: TGTGCCAGCAGCTTGCGGGGGCGGGCTACGGAGACCCAGTACTTC.

This clonotype was counted ten times or more. This chain connects TRBV9 to TRBJ1-1; D uncertain. V was shortened by 3 bases and J by 3 bases, with 12 bases between the two germline ends. This CDR3 comprises 14 residues. Germline CDR1 and CDR2: SGDLS and YYNGEE. The CDR3, as DNA: TGTGCCAGCAGCGCGGCTTTAACCCACACTGAAGCTTTCTTT. Residues: CASSAALTHTEAFF.

This clonotype occurred many times. The CDR3 is CASRETNEQFF. The CDR3 nucleotides read TGTGCCAGCAGGGAGACCAATGAGCAGTTCTTC. This chain uses TRBV6-5 with TRBJ2-1; no clear D. Germline CDR1 reads MNHEY; CDR2 reads SVGAGI. The CDR3 length is 11 residues. V was cut by 6 bases and J by 6 bases, with 6 bases left in between.

This clonotype was observed at least ten times. Compared with germline, one end of the junction differs, possibly owing to a read error. The chain is built from TRBV10-3 and TRBJ1-2; D is unresolved. The CDR3 length is 13 residues. Looked up from germline, CDR1 is ENHRY and CDR2 is SYGVKD. The CDR3 is CAISEEGRPRIFF. Here the CDR3 DNA reads TGTGCCATCAGTGAGGAAGGAAGGCCGCGAATTTTCTTC.

In its sample, this clonotype was seen a few times. The chain combines TRBV5-4 with TRBJ2-1; a possible D gene is TRBD2 (6 bases). Germline V gene sequence: CDR1 SGHNT, CDR2 YYREEE (reference sequence). The length of the CDR3 is 15 residues. Trimming cost V 0 bases and J 9 bases, with 16 bases left between them. DNA for the CDR3: TGTGCCAGCAGCTTGGGCCCTACGGACGGGGGTGAGCAGTTCTTC. It yields the protein CASSLGPTDGGEQFF.

The sample holds many counts of this clonotype. This chain connects TRBV7-8 to TRBJ1-5; D gene unclear. The V and J ends lost 5 bases and 2 bases respectively, with 19 bases between them. The CDR3 is 17 residues long. Germline V gives CDR1 SGHVS, CDR2 FQNEAQ. The chain's CDR3 is CASSPKRLVGGNQPQHF. The CDR3 nucleotides are TGTGCCAGCAGCCCAAAGAGGCTTGTTGGGGGCAATCAGCCCCAGCATTTT.

This clonotype was counted ten times or more. A read error may produce the germline difference seen at one junction end. The rearrangement links TRBV6-5 to TRBJ2-1; maybe TRBD2 (5 bases). Germline CDR1 is MNHEY and CDR2 is SVGAGI. The CDR3 has 15 amino acids. The CDR3 coding sequence is TGTGCCAGCGGTTACTCGGGAAGCTCCTACAATGAGCAGTTCTTC. It translates to CASGYSGSSYNEQFF.

V gene TRBV15 combines with J gene TRBJ2-7, with D tentatively TRBD1 or TRBD2 (5 bases each). This CDR3 is built from 11 residues. Germline-derived CDR1 and CDR2 are LNHNV and YYDKDF (reference sequence). The CDR3 coding sequence is TGTGGGCTCTTGGGGGCCTACGAGCAGTACTTC. Protein sequence: CGLLGAYEQYF.

In its sample, this clonotype was seen many times. V usage is TRBV7-9 and J usage is TRBJ1-1; 7 nucleotides align to TRBD1. The V gene end was trimmed by 8 bases and the J gene end by 0 bases; junction bases not matched to a gene: 12. The CDR3 is 16 residues long. Germline CDR1 SEHNR, CDR2 FQNEAQ (reference sequence). DNA of the CDR3: TGTGCCAGCTCTTCGGGACAGACTACCATGAACACTGAAGCTTTCTTT. Protein sequence: CASSSGQTTMNTEAFF.

This clonotype was observed at least ten times. The chain employs TRBV20-1 and TRBJ2-5; D not resolved. The CDR3 has 12 amino acids. V lost 3 bases to trimming and J lost 3 bases, with 8 bases between them. Germline CDR1 and CDR2: DFQATT and SNEGSKA (reference sequence). The DNA for the CDR3 is TGCAGTGCTAGGGTGGCTGAAGAGACCCAGTACTTC. The encoded protein is CSARVAEETQYF.

This clonotype was picked up many times. At one end the junction does not follow the germline gene, possibly because of a read error. V is TRBV11-2 and J is TRBJ1-1; no firm D call. Germline CDR1 reads SGHAT; CDR2 reads FQNNGV. The CDR3 runs 11 residues. The CDR3 bases are TGTGCCAGCAGCTACGGGAATGAAGCTTTTTTT. It translates to CASSYGNEAFF.

This clonotype was detected many times. V usage is TRBV5-5 and J usage is TRBJ2-1, with D uncertain. Per the germline V gene, CDR1 is SGHKS and CDR2 is YYEKEE (reference sequence). The CDR3 has 13 residues. V was cut by 0 bases and J by 6 bases, with 7 bases left in between. This chain's CDR3 is CASSLAGLNEQFF. CDR3 bases: TGTGCCAGCAGCTTGGCCGGCCTCAATGAGCAGTTCTTC.

This clonotype was seen many times. The gene calls are TRBV12-3 or TRBV12-4 and TRBJ1-1; D might be TRBD1 (5 bases). The CDR3 runs to 14 residues. V was pared by 6 bases and J by 6 bases, with 17 bases between. CDR3 protein: CASRPPTGGAEAFF. The CDR3 DNA reads TGTGCCAGCAGACCACCGACCGGGGGGGCTGAAGCTTTCTTT.

This clonotype has ten or more counts. The chain couples TRBV5-1 to TRBJ1-1; D gene uncertain. CDR1 and CDR2 (germline): SGHRS, YFSETQ. V was cut by 4 bases and J by 3 bases, with 19 bases left in between. CDR3 length: 16 residues. Here the CDR3 DNA reads TGCGCCAGCAGCCCTCATGGGCGGCCGGGTGACACTGAAGCTTTCTTT. As protein: CASSPHGRPGDTEAFF.

This clonotype was observed at least ten times. The V gene is TRBV12-3 or TRBV12-4, the J gene TRBJ2-2; perhaps TRBD1 as D (5 bases). The CDR3 covers 16 residues. V gave up 4 bases and J gave up 4 bases, with 16 bases separating them. The CDR3 reads CASSWLFAGITGELFF. As DNA, the CDR3 is TGTGCCAGCAGTTGGTTGTTTGCAGGGATCACCGGGGAGCTGTTTTTT.

This chain uses TRBV7-9 with TRBJ2-1; 10 positions agree with TRBD2. The germline V gene has CDR1 SEHNR and CDR2 FQNEAQ (reference sequence). There are 17 residues in the CDR3. The J segment lost 9 bases and the V segment lost 5 bases, leaving 16 bases of the junction unmatched. The CDR3 region has the DNA TGTGCCAGCAGCCAGGCGGGGGCTAGCGGGAGCTTGGGTGAGCAGTTCTTC. Protein sequence: CASSQAGASGSLGEQFF.

This clonotype was counted many times. The chain employs TRBV6-5 and TRBJ2-1, with D perhaps matching TRBD2 (5 bases). CDR3 length: 21 residues. V dropped 5 bases and J dropped 0 bases, with 29 bases sitting between them. Germline CDR1 is MNHEY and CDR2 is SVGAGI. CDR3: CASSLPPPLRTGPGSYNEQFF. The CDR3, as DNA: TGTGCCAGCAGTCTACCCCCCCCGCTAAGGACTGGTCCTGGCTCCTACAATGAGCAGTTCTTC.

The table lists this clonotype with many counts. This chain links TRBV19 with TRBJ2-1, with D possibly being TRBD2 (6 bases). Germline lookup yields CDR1 LNHDA and CDR2 SQIVND (reference sequence). The V gene lost 4 bases and the J gene lost 0 bases, with 10 bases spanning the gap. CDR3 length: 15 residues. The CDR3 sequence is CASSTAGTSYNEQFF. The CDR3 DNA follows: TGTGCCAGTAGTACGGCGGGAACCTCCTACAATGAGCAGTTCTTC.

This clonotype was seen ten or more times. The chain employs TRBV29-1 and TRBJ2-3; 7 nucleotides align to TRBD1. CDR1 and CDR2 from the germline V gene are SQVTM and ANQGSEA. J gave up 8 bases and V 0 bases, and 11 bases lay outside the gene matches. This CDR3 spans 15 amino acids. In DNA form, the CDR3 reads TGCAGCGTTGAAGATCAAGCAGGGGGATTTGGTACGCAGTATTTT. This sequence encodes CSVEDQAGGFGTQYF.

A few counts support this clonotype. This chain joins TRBV29-1 and TRBJ2-1; the match to TRBD2 covers 9 bases. The germline V gene has CDR1 SQVTM and CDR2 ANQGSEA. This CDR3 region has 13 residues. The V and J ends lost 1 base and 8 bases, in that order; junction bases with no gene match: 3. In DNA, the CDR3 is TGCAGCGTTGAAGCGCTAGCGGGATATGAGCAGTTCTTC. This gives the protein CSVEALAGYEQFF.